The present T cell receptor (beta chain) was sequenced within a study of beta chain features in type 1 diabetes. The study reverse transcribed the entire isolated RNA, so it sequenced expressed TCRB transcripts. About 3.6 million reads were obtained on average from naive, central memory and regulatory T cell samples. Sequencing used immunoSEQ multiplex PCR; TCRdb keeps in-frame clones, though not all of them. The table has around 400,000 clones, less than 15% seen once; the top ten hold around 0.02%. Overall study findings and caveats: Moderate yet significant TCRB CDR3 shortening was seen in Type 1 diabetes patients in all four CD4+ subsets. PCR could preferentially amplify shorter templates, alike in patients and controls.

Losses at the gene ends were 4 bases for V and 7 bases for J; bases not matched to a gene: 9. The CDR3 totals 14 residues. Per the germline V gene, CDR1 is SGDLS and CDR2 is YYNGEE. Details on this clone: As yet, its antigen is unknown.

Source material: naive CD4+ T cells from blood. The source of this sequence is a young woman in good health. The rearrangement links TRBV9 to TRBJ2-7, with 9 bases aligning to TRBD1. The CDR3 loop is CASSFGTGIGEQYF. CDR3 nucleotides: TGTGCCAGCAGCTTCGGGACAGGGATAGGTGAGCAGTACTTC.